This TCR beta chain was found in a study of shared clonotypes between healthy human individuals. Assay: immunoSEQ multiplex PCR; the TCRdb copy retains only in-frame clones and omits some. The profile shows hundreds of thousands of clones, about 91% of them singletons. Naivety among CD8 cells was defined by CD45RO negativity and positive CCR7 selection, thereby excluding terminally differentiated effector memory CD45RA+ cells. The sequenced sample was naive CD8+ T cells sorted from blood. The sequence came from a man aged 30-40 years in good health.

The CDR3 DNA sequence: TGTGCCACACGGAATTTCGGGGGGAACACTGAAGCTTTCTTT. The encoded protein is CATRNFGGNTEAFF. The chain carries TRBV6-1 and TRBJ1-1; a possible D gene is TRBD1 (5 bases). The V end lost 10 bases, the J end lost 1 base, and 16 bases lay between the germline ends. The V gene's germline CDR1 is MNHNS and CDR2 SASEGT. The length of the CDR3 is 14 residues.